Listed here is a single TCR beta chain. Its antigen is unidentified. The CDR3 is 16 amino acids. The ends lost 0 bases at V and 5 bases at J; junction bases unmatched: 7. Germline CDR1 reads LGHNA; CDR2 reads YSLEER. This sample is part of a study of post-analysis software for immune sequencing data. Study findings and constraints: Controls had lower frequencies than patients of about 5 TRBV segments, which included TRBV5-6, TRBV5-1 and TRBV20-1.

Sequencing libraries made from TCR beta cDNA carried unique molecular identifiers. TCRdb re-analysed the PCR reads in MiXCR, keeping a single row per CDR3 protein. The sample shows hundreds of thousands of distinct CDR3 sequences, 30% of them seen only once. V is TRBV4-3 and J is TRBJ2-5; 9 nucleotides agree with TRBD2. Sequenced input: blood. The clonotype originates from a girl aged 5 to 17 with multiple sclerosis. The CDR3, as DNA: TGCGCCAGCAGCCAAGAATTAGCGGGAGAGTGGGAGACCCAGTACTTC. It yields the protein CASSQELAGEWETQYF.